The T cell receptor (beta chain) under discussion was sequenced for a study of cytomegalovirus exposure and HLA in healthy donors. For the study at large: In an early release, HLA-typed donors contributed some 82 million unique TCR sequences. Whole-study findings and limits: Three CMV-associated chains were confirmed in vitro to be specific for CMV antigens. A later analysis showed that HLA-associated TCR beta chains had undergone more clonal expansion than equally common others.

Amplification used 60 Vbeta primers and 13 Jbeta primers. Some clones are missing from TCRdb's copy, which holds only in-frame ones; the method was immunoSEQ multiplex PCR. This sample has about 210,000 clones; 82% occur once, and the top ten carry around 6%. With respect to this clone: Its antigen is undetermined.

This sequence was found in a man in his forties in good health and CMV-seropositive. Specimen: PBMCs.

CDR3 loop: CASSSGTGVPYEQYF. The DNA for the CDR3 is TGTGCCAGCAGTTCAGGGACAGGGGTGCCCTACGAGCAGTACTTC. This chain joins TRBV27 and TRBJ2-7, with 10 bases that match TRBD1. The germline V gene has CDR1 MNHEY and CDR2 SMNVEV (reference sequence). V trimming: 4 bases; J trimming: 2 bases; junction bases outside the gene matches: 5. This CDR3 has 15 residues.